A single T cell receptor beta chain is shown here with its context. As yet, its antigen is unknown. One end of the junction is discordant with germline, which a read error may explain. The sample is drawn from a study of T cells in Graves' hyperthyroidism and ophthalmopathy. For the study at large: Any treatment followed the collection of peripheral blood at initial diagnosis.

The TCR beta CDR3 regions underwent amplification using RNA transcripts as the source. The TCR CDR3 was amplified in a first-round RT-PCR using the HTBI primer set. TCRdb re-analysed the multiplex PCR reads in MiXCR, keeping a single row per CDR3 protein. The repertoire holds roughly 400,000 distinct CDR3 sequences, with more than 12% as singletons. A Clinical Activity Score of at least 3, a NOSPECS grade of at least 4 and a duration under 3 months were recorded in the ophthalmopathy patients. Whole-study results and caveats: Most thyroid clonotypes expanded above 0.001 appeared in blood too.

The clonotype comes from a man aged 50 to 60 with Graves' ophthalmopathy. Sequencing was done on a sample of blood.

CDR3: CATSREQVQSGQPLHF. The CDR3 nucleotides read TGTGCCACCAGCAGAGAGCAGGTTCAGTCCGGTCAGCCCCTGCATTTT. This chain uses TRBV15 with TRBJ1-5; no definite D call. CDR1 LNHNV and CDR2 YYDKDF come from the germline V gene (reference sequence). The CDR3 is 16 amino acids.